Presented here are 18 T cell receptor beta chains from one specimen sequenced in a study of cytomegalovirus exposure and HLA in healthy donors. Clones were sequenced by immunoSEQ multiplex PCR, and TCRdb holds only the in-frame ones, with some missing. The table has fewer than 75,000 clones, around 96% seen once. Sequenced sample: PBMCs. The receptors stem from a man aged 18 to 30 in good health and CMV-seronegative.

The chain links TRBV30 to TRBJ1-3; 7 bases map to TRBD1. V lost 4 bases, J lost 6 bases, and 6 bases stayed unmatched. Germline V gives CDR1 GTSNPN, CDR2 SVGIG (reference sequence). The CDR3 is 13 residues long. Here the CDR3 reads CAWTPGQKNTIYF. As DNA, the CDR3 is TGTGCCTGGACTCCGGGACAGAAAAACACCATATATTTT.

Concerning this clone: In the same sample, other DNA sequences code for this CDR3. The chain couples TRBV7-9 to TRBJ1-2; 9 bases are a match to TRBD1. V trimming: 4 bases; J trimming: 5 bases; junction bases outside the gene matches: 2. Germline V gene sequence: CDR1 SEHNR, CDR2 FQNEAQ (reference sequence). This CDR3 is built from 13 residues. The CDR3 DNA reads TGTGCCAGCAGCTCGGGACAGGGTTATGGCTACACCTTC. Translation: CASSSGQGYGYTF.

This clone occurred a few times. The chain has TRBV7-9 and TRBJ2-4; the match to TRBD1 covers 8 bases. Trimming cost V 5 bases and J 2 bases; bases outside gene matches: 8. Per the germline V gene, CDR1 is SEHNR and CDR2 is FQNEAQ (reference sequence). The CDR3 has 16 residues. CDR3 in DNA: TGTGCCAGCAGCCAGCAGGGGGCACGGACCAAAAACATTCAGTACTTC. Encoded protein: CASSQQGARTKNIQYF.

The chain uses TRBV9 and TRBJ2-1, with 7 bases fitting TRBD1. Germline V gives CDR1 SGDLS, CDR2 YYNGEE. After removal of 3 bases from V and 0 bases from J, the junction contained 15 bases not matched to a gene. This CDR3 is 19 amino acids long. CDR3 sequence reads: CASSGTLEADRSSYNEQFF. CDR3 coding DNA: TGTGCCAGCAGCGGAACCCTCGAAGCGGACAGGAGCTCCTACAATGAGCAGTTCTTC.

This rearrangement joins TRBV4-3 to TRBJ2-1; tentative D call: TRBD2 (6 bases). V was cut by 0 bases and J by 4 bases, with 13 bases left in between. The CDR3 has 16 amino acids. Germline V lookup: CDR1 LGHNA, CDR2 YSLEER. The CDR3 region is CASSQDLGTLYNEQFF. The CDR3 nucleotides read TGCGCCAGCAGCCAAGATCTTGGGACTCTTTACAATGAGCAGTTCTTC.

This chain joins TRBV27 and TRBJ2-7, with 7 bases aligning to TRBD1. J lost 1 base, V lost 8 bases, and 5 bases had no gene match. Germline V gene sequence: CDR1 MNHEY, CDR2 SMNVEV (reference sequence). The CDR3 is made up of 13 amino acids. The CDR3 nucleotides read TGTGCCAGCTGGGGACAGCCTTCCTACGAGCAGTACTTC. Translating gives CASWGQPSYEQYF.

The CDR3, as DNA: TGTGCCAGCAGCACCGTAGGGGCAGCTGAAGCTTTCTTT. It translates to CASSTVGAAEAFF. The chain joins TRBV9 to TRBJ1-1, with a weak D call TRBD1 (5 bases). The V gene's germline CDR1 is SGDLS and CDR2 YYNGEE. The length of the CDR3 is 13 residues. V lost 4 bases, J lost 6 bases, and 13 bases lay in between.

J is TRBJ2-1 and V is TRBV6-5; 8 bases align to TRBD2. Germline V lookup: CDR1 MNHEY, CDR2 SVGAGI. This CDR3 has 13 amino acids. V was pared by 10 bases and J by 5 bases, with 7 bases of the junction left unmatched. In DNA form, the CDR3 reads TGTGCCACCTGGCGGGGGGCCGACAATGAGCAGTTCTTC. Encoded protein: CATWRGADNEQFF.

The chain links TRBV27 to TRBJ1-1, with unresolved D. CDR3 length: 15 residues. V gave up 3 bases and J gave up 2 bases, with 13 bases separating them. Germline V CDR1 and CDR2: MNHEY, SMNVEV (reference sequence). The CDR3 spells CASSFGSGLNTEAFF. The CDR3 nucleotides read TGTGCCAGCAGTTTTGGGTCTGGGCTAAACACTGAAGCTTTCTTT.

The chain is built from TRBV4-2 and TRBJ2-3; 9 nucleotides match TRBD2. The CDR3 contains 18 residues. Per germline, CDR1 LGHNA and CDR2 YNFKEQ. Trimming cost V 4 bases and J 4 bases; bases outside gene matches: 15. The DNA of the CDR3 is TGTGCCAGCAGCCCCCAGGGGGGCGGGGGGGCCGAGTCAGATACGCAGTATTTT. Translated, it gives CASSPQGGGGAESDTQYF.

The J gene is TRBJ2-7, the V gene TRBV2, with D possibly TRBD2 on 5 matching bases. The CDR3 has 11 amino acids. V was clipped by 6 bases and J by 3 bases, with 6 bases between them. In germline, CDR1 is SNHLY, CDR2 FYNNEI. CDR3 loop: CASRDFYEQYF. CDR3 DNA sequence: TGTGCCAGCAGGGACTTCTACGAGCAGTACTTC.

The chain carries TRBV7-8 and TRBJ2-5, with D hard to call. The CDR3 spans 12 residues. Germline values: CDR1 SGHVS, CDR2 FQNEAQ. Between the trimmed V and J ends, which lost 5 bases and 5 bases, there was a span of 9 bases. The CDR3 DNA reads TGTGCCAGCAGCCCCTCCGCGGAGACCCAGTACTTC. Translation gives CASSPSAETQYF.

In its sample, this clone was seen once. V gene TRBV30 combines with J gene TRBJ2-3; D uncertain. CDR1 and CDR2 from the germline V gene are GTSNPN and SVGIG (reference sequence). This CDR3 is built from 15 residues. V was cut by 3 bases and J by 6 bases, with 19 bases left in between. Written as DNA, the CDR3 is TGTGCCTGGAGACCCCAATCCAGATTTTTGGATACGCAGTATTTT. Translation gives CAWRPQSRFLDTQYF.

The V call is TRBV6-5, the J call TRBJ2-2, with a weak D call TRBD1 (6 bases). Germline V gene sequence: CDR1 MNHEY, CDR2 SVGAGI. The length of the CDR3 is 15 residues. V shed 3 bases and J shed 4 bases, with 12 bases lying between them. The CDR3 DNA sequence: TGTGCCAGCAGTTATGACCCAGGGGTCACCGGGGAGCTGTTTTTT. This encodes CASSYDPGVTGELFF.

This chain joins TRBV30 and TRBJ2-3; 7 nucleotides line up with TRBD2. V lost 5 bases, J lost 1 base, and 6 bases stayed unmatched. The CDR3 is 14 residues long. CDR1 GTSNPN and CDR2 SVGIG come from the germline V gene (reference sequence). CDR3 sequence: CAWLRGSGTDTQYF. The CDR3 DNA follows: TGTGCCTGGCTGCGGGGGAGTGGCACAGATACGCAGTATTTT.

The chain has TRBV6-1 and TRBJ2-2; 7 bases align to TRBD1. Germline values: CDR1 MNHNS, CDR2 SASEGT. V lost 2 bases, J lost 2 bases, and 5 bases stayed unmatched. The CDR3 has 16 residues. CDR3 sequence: CASSEFGQVNTGELFF. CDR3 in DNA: TGTGCCAGCAGTGAATTTGGACAGGTCAACACCGGGGAGCTGTTTTTT.

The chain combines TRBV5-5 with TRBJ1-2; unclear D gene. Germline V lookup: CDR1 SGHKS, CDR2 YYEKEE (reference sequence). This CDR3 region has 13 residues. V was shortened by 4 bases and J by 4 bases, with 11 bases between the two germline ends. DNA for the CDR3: TGTGCCAGCAGCCCCACAGTTTCCTATGGCTACACCTTC. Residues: CASSPTVSYGYTF.

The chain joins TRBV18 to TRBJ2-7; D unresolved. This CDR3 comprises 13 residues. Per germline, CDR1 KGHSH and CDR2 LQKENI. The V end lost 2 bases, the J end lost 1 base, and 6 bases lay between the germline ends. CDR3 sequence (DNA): TGTGCCAGCTCACCAGAACTATCCTACGAGCAGTACTTC. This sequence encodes CASSPELSYEQYF.